This TCR beta chain comes out of a study of OX40 agonist ivuxolimab in advanced cancers. A note on the overall study: Ivuxolimab was a fully human IgG2 agonistic monoclonal antibody targeting the costimulatory receptor OX40 (CD134). Partial responses occurred in three dose-escalation patients: two with cutaneous melanoma and one with hepatocellular carcinoma. A male proportion of roughly 80% and a mean age of around 60 years, ranging from about 23 to 90, were recorded for the dose-escalation cohort. The point of sequencing TCRbeta in the periphery was to test whether ivuxolimab changed TCR sequence diversity and drove clonal T-cell expansion. Of the 50 to 55 dose-escalation patients, hepatocellular carcinoma was present in around 20, melanoma in approximately 15, renal cell carcinoma in 9 and head and neck cancer in 9. Intravenous ivuxolimab was administered to patients every 2 weeks at six dose levels: 0.01, 0.1, 0.3, 1.5, 3 and 10 mg/kg. The paper describes the monotherapy dose-escalation part (N of about 52 patients) of the phase I trial of ivuxolimab. Patients were allowed to have had prior anti-PD-1, anti-PD-L1 or anti-CTLA-4 therapy, and roughly 40% of the dose-escalation patients had previously received checkpoint inhibitors. The full study reports these points: Clonal expansion of both CD4+ and CD8+ blood T cells was observed from baseline to week 6 at doses 0.1 to 3.0 mg/kg. In partial responders in the 0.1-3.0 mg/kg groups, normalized peripheral clonal expansion was found to be among the lowest, especially among CD8+ T cells. The antigen specificity of the clonally expanded peripheral T cells was not determined. On average, CD8+ T cells showed more expanded clones than CD4+ T cells after ivuxolimab. Low levels of normalized T-cell clonal expansion were also seen in some patients who did not respond.

For sequencing of the TCRbeta CDR3 region, genomic DNA was extracted from the sorted cells. The immunoSEQ Assay was used to sequence the TCRbeta CDR3 regions. The table comes from immuneACCESS by way of TCRdb, which keeps in-frame sequences with V and J called. Part of the clones is missing from these tables; in studies checked, under half for an unresolved V gene and the rest for unknown reasons. The sample table shows about 64,000 clones, and 80% to 90% are seen once. The ten largest clones add up to 2.1% of the sample. On this clone: Its antigen remains unidentified. There are no base qualities to consult, and no much larger clone falls within one base.

Patients with a history of autoimmune disease or receiving systemic immunosuppression were excluded from the trial. Peripheral blood for TCR sequencing was collected from all dose cohorts at baseline, on cycle 4 day 1, and on cycle 7 day 1. Samples came from an open-label, multicenter, first-in-human phase I dose-escalation trial of ivuxolimab. Adults with locally advanced or metastatic head and neck squamous cell, hepatocellular, melanoma or renal cell carcinoma were enrolled in the trial. Before TCR sequencing, CD4+ T cells and CD8+ T cells were sorted from peripheral blood as separate populations. The germline V gene (reference sequence) sets CDR1 to LNHDA and CDR2 to SQIVND. The germline V end is reduced by 6 bases and the J end by 0 bases; junction bases left unmatched: 5. From the cysteine up to the phenylalanine, the CDR3 has a length of 15 residues. Left in the record is the CDR3 DNA by itself, 45 bases read in frame from the first base.

The source of this sequence is an adult with an advanced solid tumor such as melanoma, head and neck, liver or kidney cancer. The receptor chain draws on TRBV19 and TRBJ2-5, with TRBD2 identical over 9 junction bases. The sample in question was CD4+ or CD8+ T cells sorted from blood, obtained in a trial of the OX40 agonist ivuxolimab. The sequence in DNA is TGTGCCAGTAGGGAGTTAGCGGGGGACCAAGAGACCCAGTACTTC. Its translation reads: CASRELAGDQETQYF.